The present entry profiles one T cell receptor beta chain with its context. Its specificity is not known. Profiling relied on immunoSEQ multiplex PCR, and the TCRdb table lists in-frame clones only, not all of them. The sample has 250,000 to 300,000 clones, about 87% seen once. Treatment given: about 20 received Ad26.COV2.S at low or high dose, single or two shots; 5 received placebo; per-sample allocation not given. Collection of samples fell on day 63 after the first vaccine or placebo injection. The study used a vaccine consisting of an Ad26 vector that expressed Wuhan-strain SARS-CoV-2 spike. The CDR3 contains 14 residues. The trim removed 4 bases at V and 10 bases at J, leaving 10 bases unmatched. From germline, CDR1 is MGHRA and CDR2 YSYEKL. This entry comes from a study of Ad26.COV2.S vaccination and SARS-CoV-2 variants. Study overall: Intramuscularly, Ad26.COV2.S was given either once or twice, 56 days apart. Study outcomes and limitations: Measurements of TCR breadth and depth may have given underestimates of the total T cell responses.

The genes are TRBV4-1 and TRBJ2-1; TRBD2 agrees at 7 bases. Source: peripheral blood, taken in a trial of Ad26.COV2.S vaccine versus placebo. The sequence came from a person aged 18-65 years who received the Ad26.COV2.S COVID-19 vaccine or a placebo. The CDR3 reads CASSPGPTGGEQFF. DNA of the CDR3: TGCGCCAGCAGCCCAGGGCCAACCGGGGGGGAGCAGTTCTTC.